These 16 T cell receptor beta chains originate from one sample sequenced in a study of human T cells and chemical hapten exposure. The time point: pre-sensitization, week 0. The treatment denotes: therapeutic diphenylcyclopropenone sensitization with weekly scalp DPC. Before extraction, the whole blood was not fractionated, and total RNA was taken from it. TCRdb ran MiXCR on the RACE reads and lists one entry per CDR3 protein. In the table there are tens of thousands of distinct CDR3 sequences, 10% of which are singletons. The specimen comprised whole blood, sampled in connection with sensitization to the hapten diphenylcyclopropenone (DPC). The receptors were sampled from a man over 45 with alopecia areata. Some clones in this sample may be carry-over from other donors' samples.

The sample holds a few counts of this clonotype. The chain is built from TRBV29-1 and TRBJ2-1, with TRBD1 matching over 10 bases. Trimming removed 8 bases from V and 6 bases from J; junction bases left unmatched: 7. The CDR3 contains 13 residues. Germline lookup yields CDR1 SQVTM and CDR2 ANQGSEA. CDR3 coding DNA: TGCAGCAAGACAGGGGGCGGTATCAATGAGCAGTTCTTC. Translated, it gives CSKTGGGINEQFF.

This clonotype showed up many times. The chain joins TRBV7-6 to TRBJ2-1; TRBD2 agrees at 14 bases. This CDR3 comprises 15 residues. Germline V gives CDR1 SGHVS, CDR2 FNYEAQ. V lost 5 bases, J lost 7 bases, and 4 bases stayed unmatched. In nucleotides, the CDR3 is TGTGCCAGCAGCCAGGGACTAGCGGGAGTGAATGAGCAGTTCTTC. Translated, it gives CASSQGLAGVNEQFF.

This rearrangement joins TRBV9 to TRBJ1-6, with unresolved D. The germline gives CDR1 SGDLS, CDR2 YYNGEE. The CDR3 is made up of 14 amino acids. V was trimmed by 0 bases and J by 9 bases, leaving 10 bases between them. This CDR3 is CASSVARDSSPLHF. CDR3 coding DNA: TGTGCCAGCAGCGTAGCTAGGGATTCTTCACCCCTCCACTTT.

This clonotype appeared a few times. The chain recombines TRBV7-2 with TRBJ2-7, with D perhaps assigned TRBD1 or TRBD2 (5 bases each). This CDR3 contains 13 residues. V lost 10 bases and J lost 6, with 19 bases in between. CDR1 SGHTA and CDR2 FQGNSA come from the germline V gene. As DNA, the CDR3 is TGTGCCACCACCTCGATGGGGGTCGGCGAGCAGTACTTC. As protein: CATTSMGVGEQYF.

This clonotype came up a few times. The chain uses TRBV28 and TRBJ2-7; 10 nucleotides align to TRBD2. There are 14 residues in the CDR3. The V gene's germline CDR1 is MDHEN and CDR2 SYDVKM. V was clipped by 6 bases and J by 6 bases; unmatched bases: 8. The CDR3 DNA reads as TGTGCCAGCAGCTCGGGACTAGCGATTTCCGAGCAGTACTTC. Translated: CASSSGLAISEQYF.

This clonotype was recorded many times. The J gene is TRBJ1-1, the V gene TRBV9, with D possibly TRBD1 on 5 matching bases. Germline V gene sequence: CDR1 SGDLS, CDR2 YYNGEE. CDR3 length equals 14 residues. Trimming left V 0 bases short and J 2 bases short, with 8 bases between. The CDR3 DNA is TGTGCCAGCAGCGTAGCCGGGACTAACACTGAAGCTTTCTTT. This gives the protein CASSVAGTNTEAFF.

In its sample, this clonotype was seen many times. V gene TRBV18 combines with J gene TRBJ2-7; D is unclear. This CDR3 has 17 residues. The germline V gene has CDR1 KGHSH and CDR2 LQKENI. The ends were cut back, 6 bases at V and 0 bases at J, with 21 bases in the middle. The CDR3 sequence is CASSPFERLTHSYEQYF. The CDR3 nucleotides read TGTGCCAGCTCTCCCTTTGAGAGGCTTACCCACTCCTACGAGCAGTACTTC.

CDR3 protein: CASSLVSSSYNEQFF. The DNA for the CDR3 is TGTGCCAGCAGCTTAGTATCCAGCTCCTACAATGAGCAGTTCTTC. This chain uses TRBV11-2 with TRBJ2-1; D uncertain. The germline V and J ends were trimmed by 1 base and 0 bases, with 7 bases remaining between them. Germline CDR1 reads SGHAT; CDR2 reads FQNNGV. This CDR3 comprises 15 residues. Full variable domain (rest looked up from reference TRBV11-2 and TRBJ2-1): EAGVAQSPRYKIIEKRQSVAFWCNPISGHATLYWYQQILGQGPKLLIQFQNNGVVDDSQLPKDRFSAERLKGVDSTLKIQPAKLEDSAVYLCASSLVSSSYNEQFFGPGTRLTVL.

Ten or more counts support this clonotype. The chain employs TRBV7-2 and TRBJ2-7; D uncertain. There are 12 residues in the CDR3. V was cut by 4 bases and J by 7 bases, with 11 bases left in between. Germline loops: CDR1 SGHTA, CDR2 FQGNSA. CDR3 protein: CASSSTPFEQYF. The DNA of the CDR3 is TGTGCCAGCAGCTCCACGCCATTTGAGCAGTACTTC. Complete variable domain (other parts from reference TRBV7-2 and TRBJ2-7): GAGVSQSPSNKVTEKGKDVELRCDPISGHTALYWYRQSLGQGLEFLIYFQGNSAPDKSGLPSDRFSAERTGGSVSTLTIQRTQQEDSAVYLCASSSTPFEQYFGPGTRLTVT.

There are a few counts of this clonotype. The rearrangement links TRBV15 to TRBJ2-1; D call uncertain. In germline, CDR1 is LNHNV, CDR2 YYDKDF (reference sequence). Trimming pared 0 bases from V and 5 bases from J, leaving 5 bases between. The CDR3 is made up of 13 amino acids. CDR3 DNA sequence: TGTGCCACCAGCAGAGATACGGACAATGAGCAGTTCTTC. Protein: CATSRDTDNEQFF.

This clonotype appeared a few times. V usage is TRBV27 and J usage is TRBJ1-1; D remains unclear. The CDR3 consists of 15 residues. The germline CDR1 and CDR2 sequences are MNHEY and SMNVEV (reference sequence). Trimming removed 5 bases at V and 6 bases at J, with 19 bases between. The CDR3 sequence: CASSQKPGVGPEAFF. The CDR3 region has the DNA TGTGCCAGCAGTCAAAAACCGGGAGTCGGACCTGAAGCTTTCTTT.

This clonotype was seen only a few times. This sequence joins TRBV7-2 and TRBJ2-3; 13 bases match TRBD2. V was clipped by 1 base and J by 6 bases; unmatched bases: 1. Germline CDR1 is SGHTA and CDR2 is FQGNSA. CDR3 size: 15 residues. CDR3 sequence reads: CASSLGLAGGDTQYF. The CDR3 DNA reads TGTGCCAGCAGCTTAGGACTAGCGGGAGGCGATACGCAGTATTTT.

The chain combines TRBV6-6 with TRBJ2-7, with D perhaps TRBD1 or TRBD2 (5 bases each). V gave up 4 bases and J gave up 5 bases, with 21 bases separating them. The CDR3 sequence is 16 residues long. Germline CDR1 MNHNY, CDR2 SVGAGI (reference sequence). The CDR3 loop is CASSLRGAGTAHEQYF. The CDR3 DNA reads as TGTGCCAGCAGTTTAAGGGGCGCGGGCACGGCCCACGAGCAGTACTTC.

Comments on this clonotype: Sequence at one end of the junction differs from germline and may be a read error. The J gene is TRBJ1-2, the V gene TRBV29-1; TRBD1 might be the D (6 bases). Per the germline V gene, CDR1 is SQVTM and CDR2 is ANQGSEA. This CDR3 has 13 amino acids. The CDR3 DNA is TGCAGCCTTGAGGACAGCCCCCTGTATGGCTACACCTTC. Translation gives CSLEDSPLYGYTF. Full variable domain (outside the CDR3, taken from reference TRBV29-1 and TRBJ1-2): SAVISQKPSRDICQRGTSLTIQCQVDSQVTMMFWYRQQPGQSLTLIATANQGSEATYESGFVIDKFPISRPNLTFSTLTVSNMSPEDSSIYLCSLEDSPLYGYTFGSGTRLTVV.

This clonotype was counted many times. The chain couples TRBV4-3 to TRBJ2-7, with D possibly TRBD2 on 5 matching bases. Per the germline V gene, CDR1 is LGHNA and CDR2 is YSLEER. CDR3 size: 16 residues. Trimming cost V 1 base and J 4 bases, with 17 bases left between them. CDR3 coding DNA: TGCGCCAGCAGCCAAGTTATCAGAGGGAGTTTATACGAGCAGTACTTC. It translates to CASSQVIRGSLYEQYF.

The V and J genes are TRBV9 and TRBJ2-5; no definite D call. Germline V gene sequence: CDR1 SGDLS, CDR2 YYNGEE. V lost 1 base and J lost 1, with 2 bases in between. The length of the CDR3 is 12 residues. CDR3 sequence (DNA): TGTGCCAGCAGCGTATCCCAAGAGACCCAGTACTTC. Translated: CASSVSQETQYF.